Here is one TCR beta chain with its context. These data are taken from a study of blood T cell repertoires in COVID-19. Original methodology: Scientists estimated how many nucleated cells there were by amplifying reference gene primers. The protocol was immunoSEQ multiplex PCR, while the TCRdb copy is restricted to in-frame clones and leaves out a portion. The V and J calls and the clone size are those of that table, but D and trimming were determined from the DNA. This table holds about 95,000 clones, more than 80% found once. CDR3 length equals 17 residues. With V trimmed by 6 bases and J by 6 bases, 15 bases remained unmatched. Germline CDR1 and CDR2: LNHDA and SQIVND (reference sequence).

The chain recombines TRBV19 with TRBJ2-3; 10 nucleotides match TRBD2. The material sequenced was peripheral blood. The sequence was obtained from a human donor in a cohort sampled during active COVID-19. CDR3 sequence (DNA): TGTGCCAGTAGACTAGGACGGAAGCGGGAGGGCCCCGATACGCAGTATTTT. This translates into CASRLGRKREGPDTQYF.